This TCR beta chain comes out of a study of blood T cell repertoires in COVID-19. Methods used by the authors: The authors estimated nucleated cell counts from reference gene primer amplification. Clones were read by immunoSEQ multiplex PCR, and TCRdb kept only the in-frame ones, dropping some. The DNA was the basis for D and trimming; V, J and clone size are from that table. This table holds some 200,000 clones, approximately 80% found once. The CDR3 covers 15 residues. V shed 5 bases and J shed 4 bases, with 17 bases lying between them. Germline CDR1 is SGHAT and CDR2 is FQNNGV. Two consecutive negative NP/OP PCR tests, clearance, or resolved symptoms defined Cohort 3 recovery.

This TCR derives from a man aged 35 to 55 who had recovered from COVID-19. V usage is TRBV11-2 and J usage is TRBJ1-2, with D possibly being TRBD1 (6 bases). Sequencing used PBMCs or T cells enriched from blood (not recorded which). CDR3 nucleotide sequence: TGTGCCAGCAGCCCAAGCCCCAGGGGTGGCTATGGCTACACCTTC. Its protein product is CASSPSPRGGYGYTF.